The TCR beta chain under discussion was sequenced for a study of patients and donors after allogeneic stem cell transplantation. This clonotype was seen a handful of times. TCRdb redid the calling of the RT-PCR reads with MiXCR, one entry per CDR3 protein. The sample lists roughly 960,000 distinct CDR3 sequences; over 15% were seen once. CDR3 size: 12 residues. V was clipped by 3 bases and J by 2 bases, with 7 bases between them. The germline CDR1 and CDR2 sequences are DFQATT and SNEGSKA (reference sequence). The chain carries TRBV20-1 and TRBJ2-5; D gene unclear. The sequence derives from a human donor who was either an allogeneic HSCT recipient or a stem cell or donor lymphocyte infusion donor (not recorded which). It is not recorded whose cells these are; they may come from a transplant donor. Sequencing was done on a sample of blood, either unsorted or a sorted T cell fraction (not recorded which). This chain's CDR3 is CSARSLQETQYF. The CDR3 bases are TGCAGTGCTAGGAGCCTACAAGAGACCCAGTACTTC.